This T cell receptor beta chain was documented in a study of graft-versus-host responses after intestinal transplantation (dated by TCRdb to the early 2020s). About the investigation overall: Multivisceral, liver-intestinal, or isolated intestinal transplants were received by the recipients. Anti-thymocyte globulin induction was given to all recipients, followed by maintenance tacrolimus and steroids for two to four years. After intestinal transplantation, graft-versus-host and host-versus-graft alloreactive T cell clones were followed in the graft, circulation and bone marrow using bulk TCR-beta CDR3 sequencing. Alloreactive clones were identified by sequencing pre-transplant mixed lymphocyte reaction products and comparing these products with unstimulated pre-transplant donor and recipient T cells. The cohort enrolled about two dozen intestinal transplant recipients, one of whom was a retransplant, and a few patients without pretransplant specimens were excluded. A peak of at least 4% donor T cells among recipient peripheral blood mononuclear cells was the definition used for donor T cell macrochimerism. Rather than being sequenced by the commercial service, samples from a few later patients were sequenced in-house on an Illumina MiSeq and processed with MiXCR. The paper's findings and limits, for the study overall: GvH clones were detected in recipient bone marrow, and some of these GvH clones were observed earlier in ileal mucosa or blood, consistent with an intestinal mucosal origin. Conclusions were limited by the relatively low number and heterogeneity of intestinal transplant patients. Peak levels of circulating GvH clones were associated with declines in HvG clones early after transplant. In patients with donor T cell macrochimerism, the allografts had high GvH to HvG T cell clonal ratios.

As to this clone: Its binding antigen is unknown. No base quality information exists; no much larger clone differs at one position. Other DNA sequences of this sample code for an identical CDR3.

The CDR3, cysteine through phenylalanine, is 13 amino acids long. Only the CDR3 part of the read is kept: 39 bases, read in frame from the first base. Trimming leaves V shorter by 6 bases and J shorter by 5 bases, with the junction holding 3 bases beyond the gene matches. From a lookup of the germline V gene, CDR1 and CDR2 are MNHEY and SVGAGI. The time point tag for this specimen amounts to: cells obtained before transplantation from donor or recipient. CD3+CD4+ and CD3+CD8+ populations were FACS-sorted from unstimulated pre-transplant donor and recipient cells taken from spleen or lymph nodes. Library method: the immunoSEQ multiplex PCR assay. In most patients, genomic DNA was isolated using the Qiagen DNeasy Blood and Tissue Kit and sent frozen to Adaptive Biotechnologies for TCR sequencing. For most patients, high-throughput TCR-beta CDR3 sequencing of genomic DNA was performed by Adaptive Biotechnologies. On the study's bioinformatics: Adaptive's ImmunoSEQ software supplied the TCR sequencing data for 15 to 20 patients, while MiXCR and VDJtools were used to process three other patients. CD4 versus CD8 sorting errors were corrected by removing sequences found in both subsets at a frequency ratio below 5:1. CDR3 nucleotide sequences shared by donor and recipient were removed because the origin of these sequences could not be assigned. At least 2-fold expansion over unstimulated cells and a minimum CFSE-low frequency of 0.002% (template counts) or 0.001% (read counts) were required for clones to be classified as alloreactive. Mappable clones were those detected in sequenced pre-transplant spleen, lymph node, or MLR CFSE-low populations of the donor or recipient. The cumulative frequency of alloreactive clones was calculated as a percentage of all sequences, weighted by copy number. TCRdb obtained this table from immuneACCESS and retained in-frame rearrangements with V and J assigned. These tables miss some clones; where compared with another copy, unresolved V genes account for less than half of the shortfall, and the remainder is unexplained. The V and J calls and clone size come from that table; D and trimming were worked out from the DNA. This sample gives around 120,000 clones in total; 90% of them show up just once. The top ten constitute 0.15% to 0.2% of the sample.

The clonotype was recovered from a human donor who received an intestinal transplant. The chain employs TRBV6-5 and TRBJ1-1, and TRBD1 matches 10 of the central bases. The source was unstimulated CD4+ T cells sorted from spleen or lymph node cells, collected before intestinal transplant. The CDR3 region reads CASRRTGGTEAFF. The sequence in DNA is TGTGCCAGCAGAAGGACAGGGGGGACTGAAGCTTTCTTT.